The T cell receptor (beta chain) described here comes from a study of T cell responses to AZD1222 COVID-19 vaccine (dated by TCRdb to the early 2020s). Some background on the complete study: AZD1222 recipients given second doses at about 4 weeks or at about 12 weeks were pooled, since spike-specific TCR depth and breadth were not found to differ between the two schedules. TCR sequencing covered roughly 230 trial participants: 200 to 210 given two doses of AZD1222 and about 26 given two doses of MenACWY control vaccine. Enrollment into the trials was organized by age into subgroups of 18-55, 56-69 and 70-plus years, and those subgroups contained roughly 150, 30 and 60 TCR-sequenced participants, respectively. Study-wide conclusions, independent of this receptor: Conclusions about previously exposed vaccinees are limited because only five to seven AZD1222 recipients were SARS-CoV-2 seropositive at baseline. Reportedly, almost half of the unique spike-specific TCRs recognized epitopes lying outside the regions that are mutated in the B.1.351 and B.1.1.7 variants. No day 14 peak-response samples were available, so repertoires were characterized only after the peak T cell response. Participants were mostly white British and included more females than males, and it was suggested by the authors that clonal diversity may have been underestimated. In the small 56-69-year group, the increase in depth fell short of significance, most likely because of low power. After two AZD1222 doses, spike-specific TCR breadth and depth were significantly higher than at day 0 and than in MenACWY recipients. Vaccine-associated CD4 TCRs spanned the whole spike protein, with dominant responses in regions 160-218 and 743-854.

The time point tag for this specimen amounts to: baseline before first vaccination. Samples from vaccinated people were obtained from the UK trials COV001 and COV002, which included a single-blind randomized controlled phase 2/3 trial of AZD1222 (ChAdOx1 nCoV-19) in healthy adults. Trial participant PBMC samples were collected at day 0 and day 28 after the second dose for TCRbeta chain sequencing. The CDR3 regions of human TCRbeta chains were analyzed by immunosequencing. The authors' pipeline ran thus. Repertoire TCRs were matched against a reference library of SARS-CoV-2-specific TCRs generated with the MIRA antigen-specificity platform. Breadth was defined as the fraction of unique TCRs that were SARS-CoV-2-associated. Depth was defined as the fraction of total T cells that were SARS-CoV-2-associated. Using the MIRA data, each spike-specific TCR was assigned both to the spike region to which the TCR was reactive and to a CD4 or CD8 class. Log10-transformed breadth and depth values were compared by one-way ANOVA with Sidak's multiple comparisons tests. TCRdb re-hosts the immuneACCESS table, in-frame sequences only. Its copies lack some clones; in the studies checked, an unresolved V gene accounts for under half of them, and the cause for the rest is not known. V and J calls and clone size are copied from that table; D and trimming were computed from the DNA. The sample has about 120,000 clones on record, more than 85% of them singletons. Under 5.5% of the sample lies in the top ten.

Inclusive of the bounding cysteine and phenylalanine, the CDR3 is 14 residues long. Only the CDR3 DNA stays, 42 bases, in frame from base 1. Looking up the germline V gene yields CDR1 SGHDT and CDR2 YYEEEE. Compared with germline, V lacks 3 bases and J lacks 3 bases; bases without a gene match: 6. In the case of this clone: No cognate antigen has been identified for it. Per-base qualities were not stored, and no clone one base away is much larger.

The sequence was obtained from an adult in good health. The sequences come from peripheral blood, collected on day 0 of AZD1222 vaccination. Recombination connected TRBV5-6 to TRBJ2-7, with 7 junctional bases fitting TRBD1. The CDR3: CASSSGQEIYEQYF. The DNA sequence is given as TGTGCCAGCAGCTCAGGACAGGAAATCTACGAGCAGTACTTC.